This TCR beta chain stems from a study of blood T cells in healthy people across ages. The table lists this clonotype with a few counts. The CDR3 is 15 residues long. Germline lookup yields CDR1 SGHVS and CDR2 FNYEAQ. The junction had 15 bases not matched to a gene; V was cut back by 6 bases and J by 7 bases. PCR was performed a second time for 7 to 11 cycles using a sample-barcoded 5' primer and a J-beta primer mix. Every molecule of cDNA carried a tag from a template-switch adaptor with 12 random nucleotides. TCRdb called the 5' RACE reads again in MiXCR, with one record for every CDR3 protein. The sample carries around 870,000 distinct CDR3 sequences, about 30% recorded once.

The chain uses TRBV7-6 and TRBJ2-7; 7 nucleotides align to TRBD1. Specimen: blood. The sequence was collected from a woman older than 75 in good health. This chain's CDR3 is CASSSTGASFNEQYF. CDR3 nucleotides: TGTGCCAGCAGTTCTACAGGGGCGAGCTTCAATGAGCAGTACTTC.